These 13 T cell receptor beta chains were sequenced from one sample in a study of blood T cell repertoires in COVID-19. Clones were read by immunoSEQ multiplex PCR, and TCRdb kept only the in-frame ones, dropping some. Of 250,000 or so clones in the sample, about 90% are singletons; the top ten hold roughly 2%. Sequenced material: peripheral blood. The source is a woman aged 55 to 70 with COVID-19, enrolled during active disease.

The chain is built from TRBV4-3 and TRBJ1-3; no reliable D call. The ends were cut back, 0 bases at V and 6 bases at J, with 12 bases in the middle. The germline CDR1 and CDR2 sequences are LGHNA and YSLEER. The CDR3 sequence is 15 residues long. The CDR3 region has the DNA TGCGCCAGCAGCCAAGAACTGACAAGCCAAAACACCATATATTTT. It is translated as CASSQELTSQNTIYF.

The chain combines TRBV11-3 with TRBJ1-2; D gene ambiguous. The CDR3 consists of 13 residues. V lost 3 bases and J 4 bases, leaving 9 bases between the germline ends. Germline lookup yields CDR1 SGHNT and CDR2 YENEEA. The CDR3 loop is CASSLRFGYGYTF. The CDR3 DNA follows: TGTGCCAGCAGCTTGAGGTTTGGCTATGGCTACACCTTC.

V gene TRBV5-6 combines with J gene TRBJ1-6; TRBD1 agrees at 7 bases. The CDR3 is made up of 14 amino acids. The germline CDR1 and CDR2 sequences are SGHDT and YYEEEE. With V trimmed by 3 bases and J by 10 bases, 7 bases remained unmatched. CDR3 nucleotide sequence: TGTGCCAGCAGCTCGACAGGGTCAGGATCACCCCTCCACTTT. The encoded protein is CASSSTGSGSPLHF.

This chain links TRBV18 with TRBJ1-2; the D gene is possibly TRBD1 (6 bases). From germline, CDR1 is KGHSH and CDR2 LQKENI. The CDR3 is 15 amino acids. V shed 0 bases and J shed 4 bases, with 12 bases lying between them. The CDR3 here is CASSPPQTGVYGYTF. The CDR3 nucleotides are TGTGCCAGCTCACCACCCCAGACAGGCGTCTATGGCTACACCTTC. The whole variable domain, remainder taken from reference TRBV18 and TRBJ1-2, is NAGVMQNPRHLVRRRGQEARLRCSPMKGHSHVYWYRQLPEEGLKFMVYLQKENIIDESGMPKERFSAEFPKEGPSILRIQQVVRGDSAAYFCASSPPQTGVYGYTFGSGTRLTVV.

This clone was recorded once. Germline and junction disagree at one end, which may indicate a read error. J is TRBJ2-5 and V is TRBV7-7; 7 nucleotides align to TRBD1. The CDR3 is made up of 15 amino acids. CDR1 is SSHAT and CDR2 is FNYEAQ in the germline V gene (reference sequence). The DNA for the CDR3 is TGTGCTAGCAGCCCGACGACAGGGAACCAAGAGACCCAGTACTTC. Translating gives CASSPTTGNQETQYF. The whole variable domain, remainder taken from reference TRBV7-7 and TRBJ2-5, is GAGVSQSPRYKVTKRGQDVTLRCDPISSHATLYWYQQALGQGPEFLTYFNYEAQPDKSGLPSDRFSAERPEGSISTLTIQRTEQRDSAMYRCASSPTTGNQETQYFGPGTRLLVL.

The CDR3 loop is CASSFGQESEAFF. The CDR3 DNA sequence: TGCGCCAGCAGCTTTGGACAGGAGAGTGAAGCTTTCTTT. This rearrangement joins TRBV5-1 to TRBJ1-1; TRBD1 matches at 7 bases. The CDR3 is made up of 13 amino acids. J was trimmed by 7 bases and V by 2 bases; bases with no gene match: 5. Germline lookup yields CDR1 SGHRS and CDR2 YFSETQ. The full variable domain, its missing parts supplied by reference TRBV5-1 and TRBJ1-1, is KAGVTQTPRYLIKTRGQQVTLSCSPISGHRSVSWYQQTPGQGLQFLFEYFSETQRNKGNFPGRFSGRQFSNSRSEMNVSTLELGDSALYLCASSFGQESEAFFGQGTRLTVV.

The gene calls are TRBV7-3 and TRBJ2-5; D uncertain. CDR1 and CDR2 from the germline V gene are SGHTA and FQGTGA. The CDR3 sequence is 13 residues long. The ends were cut back, 2 bases at V and 4 bases at J, with 8 bases in the middle. The CDR3 here is CASSLYPSETQYF. DNA for the CDR3: TGTGCCAGCAGCTTATATCCGTCAGAGACCCAGTACTTC.

The V and J genes are TRBV10-3 and TRBJ2-2; TRBD2 agrees at 13 bases. CDR1 is ENHRY and CDR2 is SYGVKD in the germline V gene. The CDR3 loop spans 18 amino acids. The V segment lost 0 bases and the J segment 4 bases; nucleotides outside the gene matches: 5. The CDR3 loop reads CAISESPLAGGTTGELFF. The DNA of the CDR3 is TGTGCCATCAGTGAGTCACCACTAGCGGGGGGGACCACCGGGGAGCTGTTTTTT.

V usage is TRBV5-6 and J usage is TRBJ1-1; 7 bases agree with TRBD1. Unmatched junction bases numbered 3, after V lost 4 bases and J lost 0 bases. Germline V gene lookup returns CDR1 SGHDT and CDR2 YYEEEE. The CDR3 has 14 residues. The CDR3 loop is CASSGTEMNTEAFF. The DNA of the CDR3 is TGTGCCAGCAGCGGGACAGAGATGAACACTGAAGCTTTCTTT.

On this clone: Germline is not matched at one junction end, which may reflect a read error. The chain joins TRBV11-2 to TRBJ1-1; 7 bases are shared with TRBD1. Germline V gene data show CDR1 as SGHAT and CDR2 as FQNNGV. This CDR3 contains 14 residues. The CDR3 loop reads CASSQNTGTAGRKF. The DNA for the CDR3 is TGTGCCAGCAGCCAAAATACCGGGACAGCTGGACGGAAATTT.

The gene calls are TRBV9 and TRBJ2-3; D remains ambiguous. Trimming took off 4 bases at V and 4 bases at J, with 13 bases between the two ends. There are 14 residues in the CDR3. In germline, CDR1 is SGDLS, CDR2 YYNGEE. The CDR3 region has the DNA TGTGCCAGCAGCCCGCTCGTGGCCGCAGATACGCAGTATTTT. It specifies CASSPLVAADTQYF.

This chain joins TRBV14 and TRBJ1-1; no reliable D call. Trimming removed 4 bases from V and 2 bases from J, with 11 bases in between. This CDR3 is built from 14 residues. The germline gives CDR1 SGHDN, CDR2 FVKESK. CDR3 coding DNA: TGTGCCAGCAGCCCCGGAGCGGGAAACACTGAAGCTTTCTTT. Translating gives CASSPGAGNTEAFF.

This clone was counted only a few times. V gene TRBV4-1 combines with J gene TRBJ1-5; D gene uncertain. The germline V gene has CDR1 MGHRA and CDR2 YSYEKL. With 1 base removed from V and 2 bases from J, the gap between germline ends came to 9 bases. The CDR3 length is 15 residues. CDR3 DNA sequence: TGCGCCAGCAGCCAAGTTCGTCGGGGCAATCAGCCCCAGCATTTT. Amino acids: CASSQVRRGNQPQHF.